This TCR beta chain appears in the sequencing data of a study of cytomegalovirus exposure and HLA in healthy donors. As for the study in general: From HLA-typed donors, an early data release held about 92 million unique TCRs. Whole-study findings and limits: Presence/absence analyses treated sequencing depth as roughly uniform across donors. Researchers reported that a few CMV-associated chains were confirmed in vitro as CMV antigen-specific.

Comments on this clone: The antigen remains unidentified.

This CDR3 is built from 16 residues. V shed 11 bases and J shed 0 bases, with 20 bases lying between them. Germline V gene sequence: CDR1 MDHEN, CDR2 SYDVKM. PCR involved 60 Vbeta and 13 Jbeta primers. The assay was immunoSEQ multiplex PCR, and TCRdb's table has in-frame clones only and misses some. This table holds around 40,000 clones. This rearrangement joins TRBV28 to TRBJ1-5; D possibly corresponds to TRBD1 (5 bases). The origin of this receptor is a man aged 35-49 years in good health and CMV-seropositive. Sequenced input: PBMCs. The CDR3 here is CAGDSGGGYSNQPQHF. CDR3 nucleotide sequence: TGTGCCGGCGACTCGGGGGGGGGTTATAGCAATCAGCCCCAGCATTTT.